The T cell receptor (beta chain) described here comes from a study of regulatory T cells in long-lasting Graves disease. V dropped 3 bases and J dropped 0; count of bases not matched to a gene: 5. The CDR3 consists of 16 residues. Germline CDR1 DFQATT, CDR2 SNEGSKA (reference sequence). This clonotype was counted ten times or more. The antigen is undetermined. Study-wide points: Newly diagnosed disease favored TRBV20-1 and TRBJ2-1 over persistent disease.

Time point given: persistent/refractory GD, antithyroid drugs over 5 years with positive TRAb. Isolated PBMC RNA provided the starting material for the TCR library. Construction of TCR beta libraries relied on iRepertoire HTBI primers and on Arm-PCR targeting CDR3 regions. TCRdb passed the multiplex PCR reads through MiXCR, listing each CDR3 protein once. The table records a few hundred thousand distinct CDR3 sequences, approximately 25% of them present only once. The chain links TRBV20-1 to TRBJ2-6; 7 bases fit TRBD2. The sequenced sample was peripheral blood mononuclear cells (PBMCs), obtained when the disease was refractory, from a patient treated with antithyroid drugs. The TCR sequence derives from a woman aged 40-49 years with Graves disease. Here the CDR3 DNA reads TGCAGTGCTAGTGAGGGAGGGCCCTCTGGGGCCAACGTCCTGACTTTC. Residues: CSASEGGPSGANVLTF.